Sequencing of this T cell receptor beta chain was carried out in a study of regulatory T cells in long-lasting Graves disease. Whole-study findings and limits: Favored gene segments in persistent disease were TRBV28, TRBJ1-2 and TRBJ2-5.

For this clonotype: No antigen is known for it.

The time point was: persistent/refractory GD, antithyroid drugs over 5 years with positive TRAb. Making the TCR library involved RNA that had been extracted from PBMCs. Arm-PCR with iRepertoire HTBI primers amplified the CDR3 regions for these TCR beta libraries. TCRdb independently ran MiXCR on the multiplex PCR reads; one entry per CDR3 protein. The sample lists 300,000 to 500,000 distinct CDR3 sequences, 20% occurring once. The J segment lost 4 bases and the V segment lost 5 bases, leaving 13 bases of the junction unmatched. Germline V gene sequence: CDR1 SGHTA, CDR2 FQGNSA. The CDR3 loop spans 16 amino acids.

The material sequenced was peripheral blood mononuclear cells (PBMCs), taken when the disease was refractory, from a patient treated with antithyroid drugs. The J gene is TRBJ2-7, the V gene TRBV7-2; 8 nucleotides align to TRBD1. This TCR was sampled from a female donor with Graves disease. The CDR3 sequence is CASSITTGQAKYEQYF. The CDR3 DNA is TGTGCCAGCAGCATCACGACGGGACAGGCGAAATACGAGCAGTACTTC.